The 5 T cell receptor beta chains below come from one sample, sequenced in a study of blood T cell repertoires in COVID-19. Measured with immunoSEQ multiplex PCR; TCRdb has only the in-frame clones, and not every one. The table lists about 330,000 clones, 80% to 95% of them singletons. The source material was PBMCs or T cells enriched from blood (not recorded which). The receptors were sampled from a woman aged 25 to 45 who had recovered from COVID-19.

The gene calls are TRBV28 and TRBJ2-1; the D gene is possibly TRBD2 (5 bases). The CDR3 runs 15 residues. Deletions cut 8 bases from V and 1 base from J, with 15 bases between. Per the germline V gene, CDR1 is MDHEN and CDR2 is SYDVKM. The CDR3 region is CASSSGSGSYNEQFF. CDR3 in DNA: TGTGCCAGCTCGTCGGGAAGCGGATCCTACAATGAGCAGTTCTTC.

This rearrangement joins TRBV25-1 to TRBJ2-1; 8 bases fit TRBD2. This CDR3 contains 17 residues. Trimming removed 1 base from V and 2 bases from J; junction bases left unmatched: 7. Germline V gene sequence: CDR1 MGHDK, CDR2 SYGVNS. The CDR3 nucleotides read TGTGCCAGCAGTGAATTGGGAGTAGCGGGGACCTACAATGAGCAGTTCTTC. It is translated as CASSELGVAGTYNEQFF.

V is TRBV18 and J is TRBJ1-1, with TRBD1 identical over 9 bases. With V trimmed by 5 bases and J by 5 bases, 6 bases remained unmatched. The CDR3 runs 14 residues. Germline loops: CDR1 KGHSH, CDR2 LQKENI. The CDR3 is CASSEGQGGTEAFF. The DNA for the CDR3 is TGTGCCAGCTCAGAGGGACAGGGTGGGACTGAAGCTTTCTTT.

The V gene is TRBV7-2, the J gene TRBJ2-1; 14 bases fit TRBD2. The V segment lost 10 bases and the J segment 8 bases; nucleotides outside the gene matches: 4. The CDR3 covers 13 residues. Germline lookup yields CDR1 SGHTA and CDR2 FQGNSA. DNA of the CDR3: TGTGCCACCGGACTAGCGGGAGGCCATGAGCAGTTCTTC. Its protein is CATGLAGGHEQFF.

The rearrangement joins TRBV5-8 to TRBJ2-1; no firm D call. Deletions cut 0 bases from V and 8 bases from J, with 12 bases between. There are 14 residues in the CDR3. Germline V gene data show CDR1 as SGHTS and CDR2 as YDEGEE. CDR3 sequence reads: CASSLGLNVDEQFF. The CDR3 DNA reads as TGTGCCAGCAGCTTGGGACTGAATGTCGATGAGCAGTTCTTC.